The 6 T cell receptor beta chains listed next were all sequenced from one sample in a study of shared clonotypes between healthy human individuals. Using immunoSEQ multiplex PCR, the repertoire was profiled, and TCRdb retains in-frame clones only, with some absent. The table shows about 1,500,000 clones, with roughly 95% occurring only once. Sequenced input: naive CD4+ T cells sorted from blood. The subset was: CD45RA+ positively selected. These receptors all come from a man between 25 and 39 years old in good health.

The V and J genes are TRBV5-8 and TRBJ1-5, with D uncertain. Looked up from germline, CDR1 is SGHTS and CDR2 is YDEGEE. This CDR3 contains 16 residues. Trimming cost V 4 bases and J 2 bases, with 16 bases left between them. This chain's CDR3 is CASSTHVILGNQPQHF. The DNA of the CDR3 is TGTGCCAGCAGCACCCATGTGATACTTGGCAATCAGCCCCAGCATTTT.

This clone was found once. Other nucleotide sequences from this sample produce the same CDR3. The chain joins TRBV5-5 to TRBJ1-2; the D is unclear. Germline V gene sequence: CDR1 SGHKS, CDR2 YYEKEE (reference sequence). Between the trimmed V and J ends, which lost 0 bases and 5 bases, there was a span of 5 bases. This CDR3 is built from 12 residues. The CDR3 sequence: CASSLGSYGYTF. CDR3 in DNA: TGTGCCAGCAGCTTGGGGTCGTATGGCTACACCTTC. The whole variable domain, remainder taken from reference TRBV5-5 and TRBJ1-2, is DAGVTQSPTHLIKTRGQQVTLRCSPISGHKSVSWYQQVLGQGPQFIFQYYEKEERGRGNFPDRFSARQFPNYSSELNVNALLLGDSALYLCASSLGSYGYTFGSGTRLTVV.

A note on this clone: The identical CDR3 is also encoded by other nucleotide sequences in the sample. The chain joins TRBV18 to TRBJ2-7, with 8 bases aligning to TRBD1. The CDR3 is 13 amino acids. Germline V gives CDR1 KGHSH, CDR2 LQKENI. J gave up 3 bases and V 6 bases, and 4 bases lay outside the gene matches. CDR3 sequence reads: CASSPGTGYEQYF. Written as DNA, the CDR3 is TGTGCCAGCTCTCCCGGGACAGGCTACGAGCAGTACTTC.

This chain joins TRBV10-3 and TRBJ1-1; 8 nucleotides line up with TRBD1. Germline V gene sequence: CDR1 ENHRY, CDR2 SYGVKD. The CDR3 runs 11 residues. Trimming removed 6 bases from V and 10 bases from J; junction bases left unmatched: 4. The CDR3 loop is CAISETGAAFF. The DNA for the CDR3 is TGTGCCATCAGCGAGACAGGGGCAGCTTTCTTT.

J is TRBJ2-1 and V is TRBV28, with D possibly TRBD1 on 5 matching bases. Trimming removed 3 bases from V and 0 bases from J, with 9 bases in between. Germline CDR1 is MDHEN and CDR2 is SYDVKM. The CDR3 has 15 residues. For the CDR3, the DNA is TGTGCCAGCAGTTTTACAGGACCCTCCTACAATGAGCAGTTCTTC. As protein: CASSFTGPSYNEQFF.

Notes on this clone: Other DNA sequences of this sample code for an identical CDR3. CDR3 nucleotide sequence: TGTGCCAGCAGTTCAGGCGAGCAGTACTTC. It codes for CASSSGEQYF. This chain joins TRBV28 and TRBJ2-7; no reliable D call. CDR1 is MDHEN, CDR2 SYDVKM, per germline. The V gene lost 4 bases and the J gene lost 6 bases, with 4 bases spanning the gap. The CDR3 is made up of 10 amino acids. Filled out from reference TRBV28 and TRBJ2-7, the complete variable domain reads DVKVTQSSRYLVKRTGEKVFLECVQDMDHENMFWYRQDPGLGLRLIYFSYDVKMKEKGDIPEGYSVSREKKERFSLILESASTNQTSMYLCASSSGEQYFGPGTRLTVT.